The sequence of this T cell receptor (beta chain) was determined in a study of blood T cell repertoires in COVID-19. In the study overall: Both acute and convalescent COVID-19 samples were obtained from the United States, Italy and Spain. The analysed material was cDNA or gDNA that came from T cells, B-cell-depleted T cells, or PBMCs.

Seattle researchers signed up patients amid active infection and tracked them longitudinally. This clone came up once. Germline V gene data show CDR1 as SQVTM and CDR2 as ANQGSEA. The junction had 3 bases not matched to a gene; V was cut back by 6 bases and J by 5 bases. The CDR3 length is 12 residues. Source study methods: Estimation of nucleated cell counts was performed using reference gene primer amplification. Data came from immunoSEQ multiplex PCR; TCRdb stores just in-frame clones and leaves some out. That table supplies the V and J calls and clone size; D and trimming were determined from the DNA. The repertoire has hundreds of thousands of clones, roughly nine tenths of them found once; the top ten carry less than 9%.

The chain recombines TRBV29-1 with TRBJ1-1; TRBD1 matches 10 bases. Sequenced sample: peripheral blood. The receptor was derived from a woman aged 45 to 65 with COVID-19, enrolled during active disease. CDR3 DNA: TGCAGCGTAGACAGGGGGCAGACTGAAGCTTTCTTT. This gives the protein CSVDRGQTEAFF.